The 13 T cell receptor beta chains below were found in one sample sequenced in a study of blood T cell repertoires in COVID-19. Profiled with immunoSEQ multiplex PCR; TCRdb holds only in-frame clones, not every one. The sample consists of 200,000 to 250,000 clones, 88% of them appearing once. Sequenced input: PBMCs or T cells enriched from blood (not recorded which). These receptors all stem from a woman between 45 and 65 years old with acute COVID-19.

To note about this clone: Other DNA sequences in this sample translate to the same CDR3. CDR3 protein: CASSEQGNTEAFF. The DNA for the CDR3 is TGTGCCAGCAGTGAACAGGGGAATACTGAAGCTTTCTTT. This rearrangement joins TRBV2 to TRBJ1-1; perhaps TRBD1 as D (6 bases). Trimming removed 2 bases at V and 5 bases at J, with 9 bases between. The CDR3 consists of 13 residues. CDR1 is SNHLY, CDR2 FYNNEI, per germline.

V usage is TRBV30 and J usage is TRBJ2-5, with D possibly matching TRBD1 (5 bases). Per germline, CDR1 GTSNPN and CDR2 SVGIG (reference sequence). Trimming pared 1 base from V and 9 bases from J, leaving 9 bases between. This CDR3 has 11 residues. The CDR3, as DNA: TGTGCCTGGAGTGCCCAGGGTGCCCAGTACTTC. It encodes CAWSAQGAQYF.

This clone was recorded once. This chain uses TRBV28 with TRBJ2-4; D is uncertain. The germline V gene encodes CDR1 MDHEN and CDR2 SYDVKM. This CDR3 comprises 12 residues. Trimming removed 4 bases from V and 9 bases from J, with 10 bases in between. The CDR3 DNA sequence: TGTGCCAGCAGTTCCCCAATTCCCATTCAGTACTTC. This codes for CASSSPIPIQYF.

The V and J genes are TRBV5-6 and TRBJ2-5; D gene unclear. CDR1 is SGHDT and CDR2 is YYEEEE in the germline V gene. CDR3 length: 15 amino acids. Trimming removed 5 bases from V and 0 bases from J, with 14 bases in between. CDR3 DNA sequence: TGTGCCAGCAGACTTACGGTCCGATACCAAGAGACCCAGTACTTC. It translates to CASRLTVRYQETQYF.

The chain is built from TRBV7-3 and TRBJ2-1; D possibly corresponds to TRBD2 (7 bases). V gave up 2 bases and J gave up 4 bases, with 12 bases separating them. There are 15 residues in the CDR3. Germline CDR1 and CDR2: SGHTA and FQGTGA. CDR3 sequence: CASSLQAGQYNEQFF. DNA of the CDR3: TGTGCCAGCAGCTTACAAGCGGGACAATACAATGAGCAGTTCTTC.

This clone came up a few times. The CDR3 region has the DNA TGTGCCAGCAGTTCTGAAGTCGGTCGAGGGCGGGAGCAGTACTTC. Its protein is CASSSEVGRGREQYF. This chain connects TRBV6-6 to TRBJ2-7, with D perhaps TRBD2 (5 bases). V gave up 4 bases and J gave up 7 bases, with 20 bases separating them. Germline V gene data show CDR1 as MNHNY and CDR2 as SVGAGI (reference sequence). This CDR3 has 15 amino acids.

This clone was seen more than once but under ten times. The chain carries TRBV4-1 and TRBJ2-1, with D perhaps TRBD2 (6 bases). Trimming stripped 0 bases from V and 8 bases from J, with 14 bases between. This CDR3 has 15 residues. Per the germline V gene, CDR1 is MGHRA and CDR2 is YSYEKL. The CDR3 loop reads CASSQDLGSSDEQFF. The CDR3 DNA reads TGCGCCAGCAGCCAAGATCTCGGGAGTAGCGATGAGCAGTTCTTC.

The rearrangement links TRBV5-5 to TRBJ1-3; maybe TRBD1 (6 bases). The V gene's germline CDR1 is SGHKS and CDR2 YYEKEE (reference sequence). Trimming left V 0 bases short and J 1 base short, with 8 bases between. The CDR3 covers 15 residues. The CDR3 DNA is TGTGCCAGCAGCTTGGGGGACACTTCTGGAAACACCATATATTTT. It encodes CASSLGDTSGNTIYF.

The rearrangement joins TRBV7-3 to TRBJ2-5, with D hard to call. The germline V gene has CDR1 SGHTA and CDR2 FQGTGA. The V gene lost 1 base and the J gene lost 1 base, with 4 bases spanning the gap. This CDR3 is built from 13 residues. CDR3 region: CASSLIVQETQYF. CDR3 sequence (DNA): TGTGCCAGCAGCTTAATAGTCCAAGAGACCCAGTACTTC.

This clone came up once. V is TRBV29-1 and J is TRBJ1-2; D might be TRBD1 (6 bases). Germline V gives CDR1 SQVTM, CDR2 ANQGSEA. The CDR3 contains 11 residues. The ends were cut back, 7 bases at V and 7 bases at J, with 13 bases in the middle. This chain's CDR3 is CSANRASGYTF. CDR3 nucleotide sequence: TGCAGCGCTAACAGGGCCTCTGGCTACACCTTC.

About this clone itself: The same CDR3 also results from other DNA sequences found in this sample. This chain links TRBV6-6 with TRBJ1-1, with D uncertain. The CDR3 contains 13 residues. Per germline, CDR1 MNHNY and CDR2 SVGAGI (reference sequence). Trimming shortened V by 0 bases and J by 3 bases, and 5 bases separated the two germline ends. CDR3 residues: CASSYSSHTEAFF. The DNA of the CDR3 is TGTGCCAGCAGTTACTCGAGTCACACTGAAGCTTTCTTT.

The J gene is TRBJ1-1, the V gene TRBV6-4; D gene unclear. V was trimmed by 6 bases and J by 8 bases, leaving 10 bases between them. CDR3 size: 11 residues. Germline loops: CDR1 MRHNA, CDR2 SNTAGT. CDR3 region: CASREGREAFF. CDR3 coding DNA: TGTGCCAGCAGGGAGGGCAGGGAAGCTTTCTTT.

The chain couples TRBV5-1 to TRBJ1-1; 12 bases are shared with TRBD1. Germline V CDR1 and CDR2: SGHRS, YFSETQ. The CDR3 is 15 residues long. J gave up 0 bases and V 6 bases, and 3 bases lay outside the gene matches. The CDR3 DNA is TGCGCCAGCAAGGGACAGGGGGCAATGAACACTGAAGCTTTCTTT. It yields the protein CASKGQGAMNTEAFF.